This T cell receptor beta chain emerged from a study of shared clonotypes between healthy human individuals. Regarding the study as a whole: Researchers sampled blood only, noting tissue repertoires likely differ. Shared across several donors were around 5% of the naive CD4 clonotypes.

Produced via immunoSEQ multiplex PCR; TCRdb's table is partial and in-frame only. The sample gives millions of clones, about 92% of which show up once; 0.39% is in the top ten. Concerning this clone itself: Its antigen remains unknown.

This CDR3 is built from 14 residues. V lost 4 bases and J lost 4; bases outside the gene matches: 4. Germline V gene sequence: CDR1 ENHRY, CDR2 SYGVKD. The rearrangement links TRBV10-3 to TRBJ1-3, with 7 bases that match TRBD1. This receptor was identified in a man aged 18 to 30 in good health. Some clones in this sample may be carry-over from other donors' samples. The material sequenced was naive CD4+ T cells from PBMCs. Subset reported: CD45RA+ positively selected. CDR3 region: CAISGQDRGNTIYF. The CDR3 DNA is TGTGCCATCAGTGGTCAGGACAGGGGAAACACCATATATTTT.